The 29 T cell receptor beta chains given below trace back to one sample, sequenced in a study of memory CD4+ T cells and cytomegalovirus serostatus. Single viable CD3+CD4+CD8-CD45RO+ cells were sorted as the memory CD4+ T cells. Here immunoSEQ multiplex PCR was the method, and the copy in TCRdb shows in-frame clones only, minus some. The table has tens of thousands of clones, around 72% seen once. Sequencing was carried out using memory CD4+ T cells from blood. Receptors were obtained from an adult in good health and CMV-seronegative.

The chain employs TRBV5-6 and TRBJ2-7; D gene unclear. Germline CDR1 is SGHDT and CDR2 is YYEEEE. The CDR3 totals 13 residues. V was clipped by 4 bases and J by 1 base, with 9 bases between them. In nucleotides, the CDR3 is TGTGCCAGCAGCCAGAGCCCTTCCTACGAGCAGTACTTC. Its translation is CASSQSPSYEQYF.

The gene calls are TRBV7-2 and TRBJ1-4; 7 bases match TRBD1. CDR3 length: 16 residues. Looked up from germline, CDR1 is SGHTA and CDR2 is FQGNSA. Trimming took 5 bases from V and 8 from J; bases not matched to a gene: 14. CDR3 DNA sequence: TGTGCCAGCAGCCAATATCGACAGGGTAATAGGGAAAAACTGTTTTTT. It encodes CASSQYRQGNREKLFF.

This clone turned up a few times. This sequence joins TRBV5-6 and TRBJ2-3; D is unresolved. Per germline, CDR1 SGHDT and CDR2 YYEEEE. The length of the CDR3 is 12 residues. Trimming removed 3 bases from V and 1 base from J, with 3 bases in between. The CDR3, as DNA: TGTGCCAGCAGCTGGGGCACAGATACGCAGTATTTT. Translating gives CASSWGTDTQYF. Based on the CDR3 plus reference TRBV5-6 and TRBJ2-3, the full variable domain is DAGVTQSPTHLIKTRGQQVTLRCSPKSGHDTVSWYQQALGQGPQFIFQYYEEEERQRGNFPDRFSGHQFPNYSSELNVNALLLGDSALYLCASSWGTDTQYFGPGTRLTVL.

This clone has just one count. The V call is TRBV21-1, the J call TRBJ2-7; the table's TRBD1 call for D was not verified on the DNA. TRBV21-1 is a pseudogene segment. CDR3 length equals 15 residues. The CDR3 spells CASSNDGQGSNEQYF. CDR3 in DNA: TGTGCCAGCAGCAACGACGGACAGGGTAGTAACGAGCAGTACTTC.

The chain couples TRBV7-2 to TRBJ2-1, with D maybe TRBD1 (6 bases). Per germline, CDR1 SGHTA and CDR2 FQGNSA. The CDR3 length is 14 residues. V lost 6 bases and J lost 8, with 17 bases in between. The CDR3 is CASRDAGVSHEQFF. Written as DNA, the CDR3 is TGTGCCAGCAGGGATGCAGGGGTTTCCCATGAGCAGTTCTTC.

In the case of this clone: In the same sample, other DNA sequences code for this CDR3. J is TRBJ2-2 and V is TRBV5-1; possible D gene TRBD2, 5 bases. The germline V gene encodes CDR1 SGHRS and CDR2 YFSETQ. The CDR3 runs 13 residues. The V and J ends lost 2 bases and 5 bases respectively, with 7 bases between them. CDR3 amino acids: CASSLGGTGELFF. The CDR3 nucleotides read TGCGCCAGCAGCTTAGGAGGTACCGGGGAGCTGTTTTTT.

This chain joins TRBV5-5 and TRBJ2-5, with TRBD1 matching 8 bases. There are 14 residues in the CDR3. The J segment lost 4 bases and the V segment lost 3 bases, leaving 5 bases of the junction unmatched. The germline V gene encodes CDR1 SGHKS and CDR2 YYEKEE (reference sequence). CDR3 DNA: TGTGCCAGCAGCTCCCAGGGGGCGGGAGAGACCCAGTACTTC. Protein: CASSSQGAGETQYF.

The chain couples TRBV20-1 to TRBJ2-5; D is unclear. V lost 5 bases, J lost 3 bases, and 4 bases lay in between. From germline, CDR1 is DFQATT and CDR2 SNEGSKA (reference sequence). CDR3 size: 10 residues. This CDR3 reads CSAWKETQYF. In DNA form, the CDR3 reads TGCAGTGCTTGGAAAGAGACCCAGTACTTC.

The chain uses TRBV2 and TRBJ2-5, with D uncertain. Germline CDR1 SNHLY, CDR2 FYNNEI. The CDR3 sequence is 12 residues long. Trimming removed 5 bases at V and 7 bases at J, with 11 bases between. This CDR3 reads CASSPSGGTQYF. The CDR3 region has the DNA TGTGCCAGCAGTCCTTCCGGTGGGACCCAGTACTTC.

The chain carries TRBV21-1 and TRBJ1-4; TRBD1 was called by the table and not checked on the DNA. TRBV21-1 corresponds to a pseudogene. This CDR3 contains 14 residues. The CDR3 here is CASTHLPTGRKLFF. The CDR3, as DNA: TGTGCCAGCACCCACTTACCCACAGGGCGAAAACTGTTTTTT.

The chain joins TRBV15 to TRBJ1-2, with D uncertain. V dropped 1 base and J dropped 4 bases, with 10 bases sitting between them. Germline V gives CDR1 LNHNV, CDR2 YYDKDF (reference sequence). This CDR3 has 14 amino acids. The CDR3 is CATSRGGSTYGYTF. DNA of the CDR3: TGTGCCACCAGCAGAGGGGGAAGTACCTATGGCTACACCTTC.

The chain carries TRBV19 and TRBJ1-1; 10 bases agree with TRBD1. The trim removed 4 bases at V and 1 base at J, leaving 3 bases unmatched. Per the germline V gene, CDR1 is LNHDA and CDR2 is SQIVND (reference sequence). This CDR3 has 15 residues. The CDR3 here is CASSRTGGANTEAFF. CDR3 coding DNA: TGTGCCAGTAGTAGGACAGGGGGGGCGAACACTGAAGCTTTCTTT.

J is TRBJ2-3 and V is TRBV4-2, with D uncertain. The length of the CDR3 is 14 residues. V was trimmed by 4 bases and J by 2 bases, leaving 10 bases between them. Germline CDR1 reads LGHNA; CDR2 reads YNFKEQ. This CDR3 reads CASSLRANTDTQYF. The CDR3 DNA follows: TGTGCCAGCAGCCTCCGGGCCAACACAGATACGCAGTATTTT.

V gene TRBV5-4 combines with J gene TRBJ1-1, with D maybe TRBD1 (6 bases). Germline-derived CDR1 and CDR2 are SGHNT and YYREEE (reference sequence). The V gene lost 0 bases and the J gene lost 11 bases, with 11 bases spanning the gap. This CDR3 is built from 12 residues. CDR3 in DNA: TGTGCCAGCAGCTTGGACAGGGTGGAGGCTTTCTTT. As protein: CASSLDRVEAFF.

This clone was seen a handful of times. The V and J genes are TRBV11-3 and TRBJ2-2, with 8 nucleotides matching TRBD1. CDR3 length equals 14 residues. V trimming: 5 bases; J trimming: 3 bases; junction bases outside the gene matches: 2. Germline values: CDR1 SGHNT, CDR2 YENEEA. CDR3 residues: CASSKQGDTGELFF. CDR3 nucleotides: TGTGCCAGCAGCAAACAGGGGGACACCGGGGAGCTGTTTTTT.

The J gene is TRBJ2-2, the V gene TRBV5-1, with 8 bases fitting TRBD1. V was clipped by 4 bases and J by 2 bases; unmatched bases: 7. Looked up from germline, CDR1 is SGHRS and CDR2 is YFSETQ. The CDR3 loop spans 16 amino acids. For the CDR3, the DNA is TGCGCCAGCAGCGCGGACAGGGCTGATAACACCGGGGAGCTGTTTTTT. The encoded protein is CASSADRADNTGELFF.

This chain uses TRBV29-1 with TRBJ2-6; tentatively, D is TRBD1 (6 bases). This CDR3 region has 16 residues. The ends were cut back, 3 bases at V and 1 base at J, with 13 bases in the middle. The germline V gene encodes CDR1 SQVTM and CDR2 ANQGSEA. The CDR3 coding sequence is TGCAGCGTTGACCCCGGAACAGGGTCTGGGGCCAACGTCCTGACTTTC. This gives the protein CSVDPGTGSGANVLTF. Variable domain in full (rest from reference TRBV29-1 and TRBJ2-6): SAVISQKPSRDICQRGTSLTIQCQVDSQVTMMFWYRQQPGQSLTLIATANQGSEATYESGFVIDKFPISRPNLTFSTLTVSNMSPEDSSIYLCSVDPGTGSGANVLTFGAGSRLTVL.

The V call is TRBV5-1, the J call TRBJ2-4; 7 bases fit TRBD1. CDR1 is SGHRS and CDR2 is YFSETQ in the germline V gene. CDR3 length equals 14 residues. The J segment lost 9 bases and the V segment lost 1 base, leaving 7 bases of the junction unmatched. The CDR3 region is CASSLKTGEAIQYF. The CDR3 DNA follows: TGCGCCAGCAGCTTGAAAACAGGGGAAGCCATTCAGTACTTC. The variable domain in full, completed from reference TRBV5-1 and TRBJ2-4, reads KAGVTQTPRYLIKTRGQQVTLSCSPISGHRSVSWYQQTPGQGLQFLFEYFSETQRNKGNFPGRFSGRQFSNSRSEMNVSTLELGDSALYLCASSLKTGEAIQYFGAGTRLSVL.

The chain carries TRBV19 and TRBJ1-1; no clear D gene. CDR1 and CDR2 from the germline V gene are LNHDA and SQIVND (reference sequence). The CDR3 consists of 12 residues. V shed 3 bases and J shed 10 bases, with 12 bases lying between them. CDR3 residues: CASSMARNTAFF. CDR3 sequence (DNA): TGTGCCAGTAGTATGGCCCGCAATACAGCTTTCTTT. Filled out from reference TRBV19 and TRBJ1-1, the complete variable domain reads DGGITQSPKYLFRKEGQNVTLSCEQNLNHDAMYWYRQDPGQGLRLIYYSQIVNDFQKGDIAEGYSVSREKKESFPLTVTSAQKNPTAFYLCASSMARNTAFFGQGTRLTVV.

This clone was observed a handful of times. This chain connects TRBV9 to TRBJ2-2; the D is unclear. The CDR3 loop spans 15 amino acids. Germline assignment: CDR1 SGDLS and CDR2 YYNGEE. V lost 0 bases, J lost 8 bases, and 14 bases lay in between. The CDR3 bases are TGTGCCAGCAGCGTAGTCGGCCAACCTTCGGGGGAGCTGTTTTTT. Amino acids: CASSVVGQPSGELFF.

The chain recombines TRBV2 with TRBJ1-2; D may be TRBD1 (5 bases). Trimming left V 0 bases short and J 14 bases short, with 13 bases between. The CDR3 has 12 amino acids. CDR1 is SNHLY and CDR2 is FYNNEI in the germline V gene. CDR3 DNA: TGTGCCAGCAGTGAAGCCCGAAGGGGCTCTACCTTC. Translated, it gives CASSEARRGSTF.

The chain links TRBV5-5 to TRBJ2-7; D uncertain. With 0 bases removed from V and 0 bases from J, the gap between germline ends came to 10 bases. Germline V lookup: CDR1 SGHKS, CDR2 YYEKEE (reference sequence). There are 15 residues in the CDR3. The CDR3 protein is CASSLVVLNSYEQYF. The CDR3 nucleotides read TGTGCCAGCAGCTTGGTCGTATTAAACTCCTACGAGCAGTACTTC.

J is TRBJ1-5 and V is TRBV6-5, with D perhaps matching TRBD1 (5 bases). The CDR3 is 15 residues long. With 7 bases removed from V and 5 bases from J, the gap between germline ends came to 18 bases. Looked up from germline, CDR1 is MNHEY and CDR2 is SVGAGI. The CDR3, as DNA: TGTGCCAGCAAACGGGCCATCTCGGGGGATCAGCCCCAGCATTTT. The encoded protein is CASKRAISGDQPQHF.

V usage is TRBV7-9 and J usage is TRBJ1-1; 7 nucleotides line up with TRBD1. The CDR3 has 15 amino acids. Germline CDR1 is SEHNR and CDR2 is FQNEAQ (reference sequence). After removal of 5 bases from V and 3 bases from J, the junction contained 9 bases not matched to a gene. This CDR3 reads CASSPDRVRDTEAFF. As DNA, the CDR3 is TGTGCCAGCAGCCCCGACAGGGTGAGAGACACTGAAGCTTTCTTT. Drawing the rest from reference TRBV7-9 and TRBJ1-1, the complete variable domain is DTGVSQNPRHKITKRGQNVTFRCDPISEHNRLYWYRQTLGQGPEFLTYFQNEAQLEKSRLLSDRFSAERPKGSFSTLEIQRTEQGDSAMYLCASSPDRVRDTEAFFGQGTRLTVV.

This chain links TRBV19 with TRBJ1-1; 7 nucleotides match TRBD1. The germline CDR1 and CDR2 sequences are LNHDA and SQIVND (reference sequence). CDR3 length: 13 residues. V shed 11 bases, J shed 4 bases, and the junction held 10 bases outside the gene matches. CDR3 loop: CAARPQGGTEAFF. The CDR3 region has the DNA TGTGCCGCCAGACCTCAGGGGGGCACTGAAGCTTTCTTT.

The chain joins TRBV12-5 to TRBJ2-5; weak D call: TRBD2 (6 bases). The CDR3 covers 14 residues. Germline V CDR1 and CDR2: LGHNT, FRNRAP. The ends were cut back, 5 bases at V and 3 bases at J, with 13 bases in the middle. CDR3 sequence reads: CASGPGTGKETQYF. The CDR3 DNA reads as TGTGCTAGTGGTCCCGGGACTGGTAAAGAGACCCAGTACTTC.

DNA of the CDR3: TGTGCCAGCAGTTACTCGACGTTAGCCCAGGGATCGACCCAGTACTTC. Encoded protein: CASSYSTLAQGSTQYF. The chain carries TRBV6-5 and TRBJ2-5, with TRBD1 as a possible D gene (5 bases). This CDR3 spans 16 amino acids. Looked up from germline, CDR1 is MNHEY and CDR2 is SVGAGI. V lost 0 bases and J lost 7, with 18 bases in between.

This chain links TRBV5-6 with TRBJ1-2; weak D call: TRBD1 (5 bases). This CDR3 spans 15 amino acids. The V and J ends lost 0 bases and 2 bases respectively, with 11 bases between them. CDR1 and CDR2 (germline): SGHDT, YYEEEE. The DNA for the CDR3 is TGTGCCAGCAGCTTGGTGACAGCCCTGAACTATGGCTACACCTTC. Amino acid sequence: CASSLVTALNYGYTF.

The V gene is TRBV6-6, the J gene TRBJ1-1; D call uncertain. Trimming pared 2 bases from V and 5 bases from J, leaving 6 bases between. This CDR3 contains 12 residues. CDR1 MNHNY and CDR2 SVGAGI come from the germline V gene (reference sequence). The CDR3: CASSYERTEAFF. CDR3 DNA sequence: TGTGCCAGCAGTTACGAAAGGACTGAAGCTTTCTTT.